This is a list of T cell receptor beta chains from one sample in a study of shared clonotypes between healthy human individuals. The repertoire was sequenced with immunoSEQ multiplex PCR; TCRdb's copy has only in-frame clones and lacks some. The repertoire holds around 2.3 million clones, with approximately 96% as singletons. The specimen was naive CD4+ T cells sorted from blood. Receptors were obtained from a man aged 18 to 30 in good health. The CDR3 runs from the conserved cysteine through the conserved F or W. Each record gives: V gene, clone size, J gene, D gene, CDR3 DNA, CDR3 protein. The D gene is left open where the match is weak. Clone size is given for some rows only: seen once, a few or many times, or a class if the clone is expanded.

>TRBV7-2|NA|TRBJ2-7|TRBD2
TGTGCCAGCAGTCCGAGCGGGGGGAGCTCCTACGAGCAGTACTTC
CASSPSGGSSYEQYF
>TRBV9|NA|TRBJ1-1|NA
TGTGCCAGCAGCCCCCCCCTCAGTTCGGCTGAAGCTTTCTTT
CASSPPLSSAEAFF
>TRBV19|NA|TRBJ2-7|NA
TGTGCCAGTAGTTTGGGCCCGGGACCTACCTACGAGCAGTACTTC
CASSLGPGPTYEQYF
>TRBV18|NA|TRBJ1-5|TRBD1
TGTGCCAGTCAAACCGGGACAGGGAATCAGCCCCAGCATTTT
CASQTGTGNQPQHF
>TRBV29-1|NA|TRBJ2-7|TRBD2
TGCAGCGTTCAAACTAGCGGGAGTCTCTACGAGCAGTACTTC
CSVQTSGSLYEQYF
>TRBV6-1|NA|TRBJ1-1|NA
TGTGCCAGCAGTGAACTACGGGCAGGGACTGAAGCTTTCTTT
CASSELRAGTEAFF
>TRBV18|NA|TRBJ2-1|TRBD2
TGTGCCAGCTCACGTACTAGCGGCTCCTACAATGAGCAGTTCTTC
CASSRTSGSYNEQFF
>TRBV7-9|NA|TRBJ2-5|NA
TGTGCCAGCAGCTTCGGGGGGCTGGGAGAGACCCAGTACTTC
CASSFGGLGETQYF
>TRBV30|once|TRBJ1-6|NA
TGTGCCTGGCGACAGGCTACCAATTCACCCCTCCACTTT
CAWRQATNSPLHF
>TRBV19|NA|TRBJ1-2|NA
TGTGCCAGTAGTAGTCCGGGCGGCAAGATCGATGGCTACACCTTC
CASSSPGGKIDGYTF
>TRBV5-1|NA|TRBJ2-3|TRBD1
TGCGCCAGCAGCACCGGGACAGGGGTCACAGATACGCAGTATTTT
CASSTGTGVTDTQYF
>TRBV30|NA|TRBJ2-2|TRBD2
TGTGCCTGGAGTGTACCCCCCGCTAGCGGGAGGATGCGCACCGGGGAGCTGTTTTTT
CAWSVPPASGRMRTGELFF
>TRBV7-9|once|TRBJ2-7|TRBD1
TGTGCCAGCAGCTACAAGGGACAGGGTGCCTACGAGCAGTACTTC
CASSYKGQGAYEQYF
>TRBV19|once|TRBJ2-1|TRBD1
TGTGCCAGTAGAGACAGGGGGCGTAACAATGAGCAGTTCTTC
CASRDRGRNNEQFF
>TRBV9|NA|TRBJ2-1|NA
TGTGCCAGCTCCACCGGGACGGCTTACAATGAGCAGTTCTTC
CASSTGTAYNEQFF
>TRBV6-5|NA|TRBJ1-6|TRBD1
TGTGCCAGCAGACCCCCGGGGACAGGGATCTCACCCCTCCACTTT
CASRPPGTGISPLHF
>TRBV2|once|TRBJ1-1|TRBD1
TGTGCCAGCAGCGGACAGGGCTCTGAAGCTTTCTTT
CASSGQGSEAFF
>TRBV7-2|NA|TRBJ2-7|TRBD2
TGTGCCAGCAGCTTAGATCTCTCTAGCGGGAACCACGAGCAGTACTTC
CASSLDLSSGNHEQYF
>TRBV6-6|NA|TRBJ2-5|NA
TGTGCCAGCATCCAGGGCAACCAAGAGACCCAGTACTTC
CASIQGNQETQYF
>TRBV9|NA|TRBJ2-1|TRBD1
TGTGCCAGCAGCGTATACGGGACAGGGTCCTACAATGAGCAGTTCTTC
CASSVYGTGSYNEQFF
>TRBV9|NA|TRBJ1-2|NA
TGTGCCAGCAGCGTATACCCCGCCGCCCCTGAAGGCTACACCTTC
CASSVYPAAPEGYTF
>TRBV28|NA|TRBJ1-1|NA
TGTGCCAGCAGTCATGACAGTTCTAACACTGAAGCTTTCTTT
CASSHDSSNTEAFF
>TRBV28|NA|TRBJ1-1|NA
TGTGCCAGCAGTCTGAGACAGGTGAACACTGAAGCTTTCTTT
CASSLRQVNTEAFF
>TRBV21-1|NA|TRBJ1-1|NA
TGTGCCAGCAGCAGGGGACAGGTTTTGGGTGAAGCTTTCTTT
CASSRGQVLGEAFF
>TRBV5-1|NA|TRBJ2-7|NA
TGCGCCAGCAGCTTCTTGGATTTCGAAACCTACGAGCAGTACTTC
CASSFLDFETYEQYF
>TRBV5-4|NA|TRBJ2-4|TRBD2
TGTGCCAGCAGCTTGTCGGATAGCGGGAGAACCAAAAACATTCAGTACTTC
CASSLSDSGRTKNIQYF
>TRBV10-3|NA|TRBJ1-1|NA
TGTGCCATCAGTGAAGGTATGGGGATGAACACTGAAGCTTTCTTT
CAISEGMGMNTEAFF
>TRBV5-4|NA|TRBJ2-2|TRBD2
TGTGCCAGCAGCTTGGATAGCGGGGCCGGGGAGCTGTTTTTT
CASSLDSGAGELFF
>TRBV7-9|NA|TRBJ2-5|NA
TGTGCCAGCAGCTTAGGGTCGGAGACCCAGTACTTC
CASSLGSETQYF
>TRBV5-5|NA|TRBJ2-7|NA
TGTGCCAGCAGCTTGGACAGGGTATTCTCCTACGAGCAGTACTTC
CASSLDRVFSYEQYF
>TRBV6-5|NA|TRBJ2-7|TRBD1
TGTGCCAGCAGTTGGGACAGAAAAGCCTACGAGCAGTACTTC
CASSWDRKAYEQYF
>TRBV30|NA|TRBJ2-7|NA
TGTGCCTGGGGACACGGCTACGAGCAGTACTTC
CAWGHGYEQYF
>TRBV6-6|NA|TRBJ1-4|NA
TGTGCCTCCGGGCGGGCCGAAAAACTGTTTTTT
CASGRAEKLFF
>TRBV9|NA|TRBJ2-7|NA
TGTGCCAGCAGCGCCCAAGGGGTCGAGCAGTACTTC
CASSAQGVEQYF
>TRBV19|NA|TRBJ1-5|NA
TGTGCCAGTAGTATACAGGGCGTTAGCAATCAGCCCCAGCATTTT
CASSIQGVSNQPQHF
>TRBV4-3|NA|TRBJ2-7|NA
TGCGCCAGCAGCCAAGTCCGAGGGCCCTACGAGCAGTACTTC
CASSQVRGPYEQYF
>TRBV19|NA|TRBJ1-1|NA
TGTGCCACCAAACGGACAGCGAACACTGAAGCTTTCTTT
CATKRTANTEAFF
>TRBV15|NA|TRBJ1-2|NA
TGTGCCACCAGCAGAGATCGGACGGGCTATGGCTACACCTTC
CATSRDRTGYGYTF
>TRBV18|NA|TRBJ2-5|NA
TGTGCCAGCTCACTTTTTTCCGGGACCCGAGAGACCCAGTACTTC
CASSLFSGTRETQYF
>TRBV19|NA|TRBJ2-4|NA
TGTGCCAGTAGGGCACCCACGGGCAACTTAAACATTCAGTACTTC
CASRAPTGNLNIQYF